Presented here are 9 T cell receptor beta chains from one specimen sequenced in a study of blood T cells in healthy people across ages. A sample-barcoded 5' primer and a J-beta primer mix were used in a second PCR of roughly 6 to 12 cycles. TCRdb reprocessed the 5' RACE reads via MiXCR and lists one record per CDR3 protein. Here the sample spans 1.2 million to 1.5 million distinct CDR3 sequences, almost 60% being singletons. The sample comprised blood. These receptors were taken from a man in his late teens or twenties in good health.

The chain is built from TRBV7-9 and TRBJ2-2; no clear D. The germline V gene encodes CDR1 SEHNR and CDR2 FQNEAQ (reference sequence). Trimming pared 3 bases from V and 2 bases from J, leaving 10 bases between. CDR3 length equals 15 residues. The chain's CDR3 is CASSFLGPNTGELFF. The CDR3 DNA reads TGTGCCAGCAGCTTCTTAGGGCCAAACACCGGGGAGCTGTTTTTT.

The V and J genes are TRBV6-5 and TRBJ2-7; TRBD2 aligns across 13 bases. Germline lookup yields CDR1 MNHEY and CDR2 SVGAGI. This CDR3 is built from 16 residues. V lost 5 bases, J lost 4 bases, and 8 bases stayed unmatched. In nucleotides, the CDR3 is TGTGCCAGCAGTCTTCGAGCGGGACTAGCGGGGTACGAGCAGTACTTC. Translated, it gives CASSLRAGLAGYEQYF.

This clonotype was detected only a few times. The chain is built from TRBV15 and TRBJ2-3; D is undetermined. The ends were cut back, 6 bases at V and 6 bases at J, with 10 bases in the middle. The germline V gene encodes CDR1 LNHNV and CDR2 YYDKDF (reference sequence). This CDR3 has 12 residues. CDR3 protein: CATRSERDTQYF. Here the CDR3 DNA reads TGTGCCACCAGGAGTGAGAGGGATACGCAGTATTTT.

The CDR3 region is CASSYSGVPSAKNIQYF. The CDR3 nucleotides read TGTGCCAGCAGTTACTCGGGCGTTCCGAGCGCCAAAAACATTCAGTACTTC. The chain combines TRBV6-5 with TRBJ2-4; D is unclear. Trimming stripped 0 bases from V and 1 base from J, with 13 bases between. Germline V gene lookup returns CDR1 MNHEY and CDR2 SVGAGI. The CDR3 spans 17 residues.

V gene TRBV6-2 or TRBV6-3 combines with J gene TRBJ1-5; D is unresolved. The ends were cut back, 0 bases at V and 4 bases at J, with 4 bases in the middle. This CDR3 is 13 amino acids long. Germline assignment: CDR1 MNHEY and CDR2 SVGEGT. The CDR3 DNA reads TGTGCCAGCAGTTACTCCATGAATCAGCCCCAGCATTTT. This codes for CASSYSMNQPQHF.

This clonotype was seen only a few times. The chain joins TRBV10-3 to TRBJ2-3; possible D gene TRBD2, 6 bases. V lost 4 bases and J lost 1, with 18 bases in between. CDR3 length equals 17 residues. CDR1 is ENHRY, CDR2 SYGVKD, per germline. As DNA, the CDR3 is TGTGCCATCAGTGTGAACCCCAAGGGAGGCGGCACAGATACGCAGTATTTT. It codes for CAISVNPKGGGTDTQYF.

V is TRBV11-2 and J is TRBJ1-1, with D unresolved. V lost 4 bases to trimming and J lost 2 bases, with 11 bases between them. The CDR3 has 14 residues. The germline gives CDR1 SGHAT, CDR2 FQNNGV. The CDR3 DNA reads as TGTGCCAGCAGCTCCGGGCTGGTAAACACTGAAGCTTTCTTT. Translated: CASSSGLVNTEAFF.

V is TRBV7-9 and J is TRBJ1-5; unclear D gene. The CDR3 spans 14 residues. Trimming cost V 0 bases and J 5 bases, with 8 bases left between them. Germline V gives CDR1 SEHNR, CDR2 FQNEAQ (reference sequence). CDR3: CASSLALDHQPQHF. CDR3 bases: TGTGCCAGCAGCTTAGCGCTCGATCATCAGCCCCAGCATTTT.

J is TRBJ2-5 and V is TRBV5-6; weak D call: TRBD2 (6 bases). With the DNA end fitting TRBJ2-7 better, the J assignment may be wrong. CDR3 length: 14 amino acids. Germline V gene sequence: CDR1 SGHDT, CDR2 YYEEEE. CDR3 sequence: CASSLPWRGSEQYF. The CDR3 DNA follows: TGTGCCAGCAGCTTGCCCTGGAGGGGTAGCGAGCAGTACTTC.